The rows below give T cell receptor beta chains drawn from one sample of a study of cytomegalovirus exposure and HLA in healthy donors. The table came from immunoSEQ multiplex PCR; TCRdb's copy has only in-frame clones and leaves some out. The data hold tens of thousands of clones, with 55% to 65% observed a single time. Sample: PBMCs. These receptors all stem from a human donor in good health. Each CDR3 is given with its conserved first and last residue. Each record gives: J gene, CDR3 length, clone size, D gene, V gene, CDR3 DNA, CDR3 protein. The D gene is left open where the match is weak. Rows give clone size only sometimes, using once, few, many, or a class for an expanded clone.

J: TRBJ1-2
length: 13
size: -
D: -
V: TRBV4-1
DNA: TGCGCCAGCAGCCACGTGCAGGCAAGGGGCTACACCTTC
CDR3: CASSHVQARGYTF

J: TRBJ2-1
length: 17
size: few
D: TRBD2
V: TRBV2
DNA: TGTGCCAGCAGTGACGTAGGAGGCGGGGGGGCGAGTAATGAGCAGTTCTTC
CDR3: CASSDVGGGGASNEQFF

J: TRBJ1-3
length: 16
size: many
D: -
V: TRBV6-6
DNA: TGTGCCAGCAGTTACGTTGGCAGTTCCTCTGGAAACACCATATATTTT
CDR3: CASSYVGSSSGNTIYF

J: TRBJ1-2
length: 15
size: few
D: TRBD1
V: TRBV6-6
DNA: TGTGCCAGCATCTACTTTCAGGGGGGTAACTATGGCTACACCTTC
CDR3: CASIYFQGGNYGYTF

J: TRBJ2-3
length: 15
size: -
D: -
V: TRBV4-3
DNA: TGCGCCAGCAGCCAAGATCTTCACACCACAGATACGCAGTATTTT
CDR3: CASSQDLHTTDTQYF

J: TRBJ1-1
length: 15
size: -
D: -
V: TRBV6-5
DNA: TGTGCCAGCAGTCCCCCGGGAGGGATGAACACTGAAGCTTTCTTT
CDR3: CASSPPGGMNTEAFF

J: TRBJ2-7
length: 15
size: -
D: TRBD2
V: TRBV4-2
DNA: TGTGCCAGCAGCTCTCAGCGGGGGGGCGACTACGAGCAGTACTTC
CDR3: CASSSQRGGDYEQYF

J: TRBJ1-2
length: 15
size: few
D: -
V: TRBV6-5
DNA: TGTGCCAGCAGTTACTCGGCAGGGAAAGGGTATGGCTACCCCTTC
CDR3: CASSYSAGKGYGYPF

J: TRBJ2-7
length: 15
size: -
D: -
V: TRBV14
DNA: TGTGCCAGCAGCCCGCGACTACGGACTTACCACGAGCAGTACTTC
CDR3: CASSPRLRTYHEQYF

J: TRBJ2-1
length: 15
size: -
D: TRBD1
V: TRBV9
DNA: TGTGCCAGCAGCGTGACAGGGGGCTCCTACAATGAGCAGTTCTTC
CDR3: CASSVTGGSYNEQFF

J: TRBJ2-1
length: 12
size: once
D: -
V: TRBV4-1
DNA: TGCGCCAGCAGCCAAGAAATTCGTGAGCAGTTCTTC
CDR3: CASSQEIREQFF

J: TRBJ2-7
length: 13
size: -
D: -
V: TRBV30
DNA: TGTGCCTGGACGAGGACAGCCTCCTACGAGCAGTACTTC
CDR3: CAWTRTASYEQYF

J: TRBJ2-1
length: 10
size: few
D: -
V: TRBV30
DNA: TGTGCCTGGGGAAGGGGGGAGCAGTTCTTC
CDR3: CAWGRGEQFF

J: TRBJ2-3
length: 15
size: -
D: TRBD1
V: TRBV5-1
DNA: TGCGCCAGCAGCCCAGGGACAGGGGGAACAGATACGCAGTATTTT
CDR3: CASSPGTGGTDTQYF

J: TRBJ1-2
length: 15
size: -
D: TRBD1
V: TRBV7-9
DNA: TGTGCCAGCAGTCCTCGGACAGGGCTAACCTATGGCTACACCTTC
CDR3: CASSPRTGLTYGYTF

J: TRBJ2-7
length: 14
size: -
D: -
V: TRBV2
DNA: TGTGCCAGCATGCCAGGCAGGGGCACCTACGAGCAGTACTTC
CDR3: CASMPGRGTYEQYF

J: TRBJ2-3
length: 15
size: -
D: -
V: TRBV7-6
DNA: TGTGCCAGCAGCTTACAGGGATTCGGCACAGATACGCAGTATTTT
CDR3: CASSLQGFGTDTQYF

J: TRBJ1-4
length: 15
size: -
D: -
V: TRBV29-1
DNA: TGCAGCGTCAATTACCGGACAGCAACTAATGAAAAACTGTTTTTT
CDR3: CSVNYRTATNEKLFF

J: TRBJ2-7
length: 15
size: -
D: TRBD2
V: TRBV9
DNA: TGTGCCAGCAGCGTAGAGGGACTAGCGTTGGACGAGCAGTACTTC
CDR3: CASSVEGLALDEQYF

J: TRBJ2-5
length: 15
size: -
D: -
V: TRBV19
DNA: TGTGCCAGTAAGGGGACAATTAGGGATCGGGAGACCCAGTACTTC
CDR3: CASKGTIRDRETQYF

J: TRBJ2-2
length: 15
size: -
D: -
V: TRBV5-6
DNA: TGTGCCAGCAGCTTGTTGGGCAAGAACACCGGGGAGCTGTTTTTT
CDR3: CASSLLGKNTGELFF

J: TRBJ1-1
length: 15
size: few
D: -
V: TRBV14
DNA: TGTGCCAGCAGCCCGGCGGGGCTCAAGGACACTGAAGCTTTCTTT
CDR3: CASSPAGLKDTEAFF

J: TRBJ1-2
length: 12
size: -
D: -
V: TRBV29-1
DNA: TGCAGTGCTTTTAAAGGGGACTATGGCTACACCTTC
CDR3: CSAFKGDYGYTF

J: TRBJ2-7
length: 13
size: -
D: -
V: TRBV27
DNA: TGTGCCAGCAGCGCGAAAAGCTCCTACGAGCAGTACTTC
CDR3: CASSAKSSYEQYF

J: TRBJ2-1
length: 16
size: -
D: TRBD2
V: TRBV19
DNA: TGTGCCAGTAGGGTTAGCGGGGCCGGTTCCTACAATGAGCAGTTCTTC
CDR3: CASRVSGAGSYNEQFF

J: TRBJ2-6
length: 12
size: few
D: -
V: TRBV5-8
DNA: TGTGCCAGCAGCTTGACCCATCAGGTCCTGACTTTC
CDR3: CASSLTHQVLTF

J: TRBJ2-5
length: 18
size: -
D: -
V: TRBV19
DNA: TGTGCCAGTAGTATAAATAACCGAGGAGGACTAATTAAAGAGACCCAGTACTTC
CDR3: CASSINNRGGLIKETQYF

J: TRBJ2-5
length: 16
size: -
D: TRBD2
V: TRBV27
DNA: TGTGCCAGCAGTTTAGGGCTAGCGGGGGGTAAAGAGACCCAGTACTTC
CDR3: CASSLGLAGGKETQYF

J: TRBJ2-3
length: 14
size: -
D: TRBD1
V: TRBV30
DNA: TGTGCCTGGAGTGCGGGACAGGGCACAGATACGCAGTATTTT
CDR3: CAWSAGQGTDTQYF

J: TRBJ1-6
length: 14
size: -
D: TRBD1
V: TRBV19
DNA: TGTGCCAGCCGGAGACAGGGGGTCAATTCACCCCTCCACTTT
CDR3: CASRRQGVNSPLHF

J: TRBJ1-2
length: 13
size: -
D: -
V: TRBV25-1
DNA: TGTGCCAGCAGTCCCGGACAGCTCTATGGCTACACCTTC
CDR3: CASSPGQLYGYTF

J: TRBJ1-1
length: 14
size: once
D: TRBD1
V: TRBV5-6
DNA: TGTGCCAGCAGCTTAGTAGGGACAGGCACTGAAGCTTTCTTT
CDR3: CASSLVGTGTEAFF

J: TRBJ2-2
length: 14
size: -
D: TRBD1
V: TRBV7-9
DNA: TGTGCCAGCTCAGAGCAGGGGGACACCGGGGAGCTGTTTTTT
CDR3: CASSEQGDTGELFF

J: TRBJ2-5
length: 13
size: -
D: -
V: TRBV10-3
DNA: TGTGCCAGTGCCGAGGGAGGTCAAGAGACCCAGTACTTC
CDR3: CASAEGGQETQYF

J: TRBJ2-5
length: 17
size: -
D: TRBD2
V: TRBV5-8
DNA: TGTGCCAGCAGCCTAGGACTAGCGGGGGAAAGTCGGGAGACCCAGTACTTC
CDR3: CASSLGLAGESRETQYF

J: TRBJ2-4
length: 15
size: -
D: -
V: TRBV18
DNA: TGTGCCAGCTCACCGGGTCAGGGTTGGCAAAACATTCAGTACTTC
CDR3: CASSPGQGWQNIQYF

J: TRBJ2-6
length: 18
size: -
D: TRBD1
V: TRBV4-1
DNA: TGCGCCAGCAGCCAAGATGAGGGACAGCTCTCTGGGGCCAACGTCCTGACTTTC
CDR3: CASSQDEGQLSGANVLTF

J: TRBJ2-7
length: 14
size: once
D: -
V: TRBV2
DNA: TGTGCCAGCAGTGCCCGGACAGATAACTACGAGCAGTACTTC
CDR3: CASSARTDNYEQYF

J: TRBJ1-1
length: 15
size: -
D: -
V: TRBV5-1
DNA: TGCGCCAGCAGCTTGGAGACGGAGATGAACACTGAAGCTTTCTTT
CDR3: CASSLETEMNTEAFF

J: TRBJ2-5
length: 15
size: -
D: TRBD1
V: TRBV9
DNA: TGTGCCAGCAGCGTAGGGGGACAGGGTCAAGAGACCCAGTACTTC
CDR3: CASSVGGQGQETQYF

J: TRBJ1-1
length: 14
size: -
D: TRBD1
V: TRBV15
DNA: TGTGCCACCAGCAGCAGACAGGGATCCACTGAAGCTTTCTTT
CDR3: CATSSRQGSTEAFF

J: TRBJ2-5
length: 15
size: -
D: TRBD2
V: TRBV30
DNA: TGTGCCTGGAAGGGAATTAGCGGGGGAGGAGAGACCCAGTACTTC
CDR3: CAWKGISGGGETQYF

J: TRBJ1-1
length: 15
size: few
D: -
V: TRBV7-2
DNA: TGTGCCAGCAGACCTAGTCGTAGTATGAACACTGAAGCTTTCTTT
CDR3: CASRPSRSMNTEAFF

J: TRBJ2-5
length: 14
size: few
D: -
V: TRBV29-1
DNA: TGCAGCGTTGTCGCACAAGGACAGCAAGAGACCCAGTACTTC
CDR3: CSVVAQGQQETQYF

J: TRBJ1-3
length: 13
size: -
D: -
V: TRBV30
DNA: TGTGCCTGGAGACCCCGAGCTGGAAACACCATATATTTT
CDR3: CAWRPRAGNTIYF

J: TRBJ1-2
length: 14
size: -
D: -
V: TRBV5-1
DNA: TGCGCCAGCAGCTTGGATTCCAATAACTATGGCTACACCTTC
CDR3: CASSLDSNNYGYTF

J: TRBJ2-7
length: 13
size: -
D: TRBD2
V: TRBV4-3
DNA: TGCGCCAGCAGCCAGGCGGGGGCCTACGAGCAGTACTTC
CDR3: CASSQAGAYEQYF

J: TRBJ2-7
length: 14
size: few
D: -
V: TRBV21-1
DNA: TGTGCCAGCAGCAATGGCGGCCAGGGCTACGAGCAGTACTTC
CDR3: CASSNGGQGYEQYF

J: TRBJ2-3
length: 12
size: -
D: -
V: TRBV29-1
DNA: TGCAGCGTTGAAGGGCAGACAGATACGCAGTATTTT
CDR3: CSVEGQTDTQYF

J: TRBJ2-1
length: 13
size: -
D: -
V: TRBV4-2
DNA: TGTGCCAGCAGCCGGGGCGGCTACAATGAGCAGTTCTTC
CDR3: CASSRGGYNEQFF

J: TRBJ1-6
length: 13
size: -
D: TRBD1
V: TRBV7-2
DNA: TGTGCCAGCACCCGGGACAGAAATTCACCCCTCCACTTT
CDR3: CASTRDRNSPLHF

J: TRBJ1-1
length: 15
size: -
D: TRBD1
V: TRBV30
DNA: TGTGCCTGGAGACGACAGGGAACCAGGGACACTGAAGCTTTCTTT
CDR3: CAWRRQGTRDTEAFF

J: TRBJ1-5
length: 15
size: once
D: TRBD1
V: TRBV4-2
DNA: TGTGCCAGCAGCCATGAAGACAGGGTTAATCAGCCCCAGCATTTT
CDR3: CASSHEDRVNQPQHF

J: TRBJ1-6
length: 22
size: -
D: TRBD1
V: TRBV30
DNA: TGTGCCTGGAGTGCCCGGGACAGGGGGCTAAATCAGGGAAGCTCCTATAATTCACCCCTCCACTTT
CDR3: CAWSARDRGLNQGSSYNSPLHF

J: TRBJ1-6
length: 15
size: -
D: TRBD1
V: TRBV5-4
DNA: TGTGCCAGCAGCCCACTAGACAGGGACGCTTCACCCCTCCACTTT
CDR3: CASSPLDRDASPLHF

J: TRBJ2-3
length: 15
size: few
D: TRBD1
V: TRBV25-1
DNA: TGTGCCAGCAGTGAACCGGGACAGGGGTCAGATACGCAGTATTTT
CDR3: CASSEPGQGSDTQYF

J: TRBJ2-1
length: 13
size: -
D: -
V: TRBV7-2
DNA: TGTGCCAGCACCGTACAGGTCTACAATGAGCAGTTCTTC
CDR3: CASTVQVYNEQFF

J: TRBJ2-3
length: 16
size: -
D: TRBD2
V: TRBV25-1
DNA: TGTGCCAGCAGTGAAGGGTTAGCGGGGCGTATGGATACGCAGTATTTT
CDR3: CASSEGLAGRMDTQYF

J: TRBJ2-1
length: 15
size: -
D: -
V: TRBV7-6
DNA: TGTGCCAGCAGCTTAGCAGGGAGTTCCTACAATGAGCAGTTCTTC
CDR3: CASSLAGSSYNEQFF